What follows is one T cell receptor beta chain and its context. Antigen unknown. This record comes from a study of T cell responses to AZD1222 COVID-19 vaccine. V gave up 6 bases and J gave up 7 bases; unmatched junction bases: 7. The germline gives CDR1 MNHEY, CDR2 SVGAGI. This CDR3 has 14 residues. Overall study findings and caveats: The sample set comprised mostly white British donors with more females, and clonal diversity was possibly underestimated. The repertoires were collected only after the peak T cell response. Regions 160-218 and 743-854 held dominance among vaccine-associated CD4 TCRs, which spanned spike.

Data came from immunoSEQ multiplex PCR; TCRdb stores just in-frame clones and leaves some out. The sample yields 130,000 to 150,000 clones, more than 70% seen once. The chain is built from TRBV6-5 and TRBJ1-4, with 8 bases lining up with TRBD1. The TCR originated in an adult in good health. Source: peripheral blood, taken on day 0 of MenACWY control vaccination. CDR3 region: CASRLTGAGEKLFF. The CDR3 DNA sequence: TGTGCCAGCAGATTGACAGGGGCCGGTGAAAAACTGTTTTTT.